The sequence of this T cell receptor beta chain was determined in a study of cytomegalovirus exposure and HLA in healthy donors. Study-level points and caveats: Reportedly, TCR beta sequences accurately predicted HLA-A and HLA-B alleles in most subjects. Analysis was performed later, and it showed HLA-associated TCR beta chains to be more clonally expanded than equally common others.

As regards this clone: Its antigen remains unknown.

The study ran its PCR with 60 Vbeta and 13 Jbeta primers. Produced via immunoSEQ multiplex PCR; TCRdb's table is partial and in-frame only. Among approximately 170,000 clones, 75% were seen once, and the ten largest hold over 4%. Donors consisted of healthy bone marrow donors. Trimming left V 3 bases short and J 5 bases short, with 14 bases between. The CDR3 extends over 14 amino acids. Germline CDR1 and CDR2: MNHEY and SMNVEV (reference sequence). The sequence was obtained from a male donor in good health and CMV-seronegative. The sequencing sample was made of PBMCs. J is TRBJ2-7 and V is TRBV27; tentatively, D is TRBD2 (7 bases). For the CDR3, the DNA is TGTGCCAGCAGTTTTGGGGGGGCGATCAACGAGCAGTACTTC. Its protein product is CASSFGGAINEQYF.